The subject of this entry is one T cell receptor (beta chain). Its antigen is not known. The authors' processing: Out-of-frame sequences were removed, leaving 2 million to 2.5 million distinct TCRbeta sequences. The table came from immunoSEQ multiplex PCR; TCRdb's copy has only in-frame clones and leaves some out. Clonal size and the V and J genes are those of that table, whereas D and trimming came from the DNA. The sample lists roughly 60,000 clones; about 81% were seen once. The sample is drawn from a study of memory CD4+ T cells and cytomegalovirus serostatus. As for the study in general: This sample comes from healthy Belgian adults, under 10 CMV seropositive, approximately 23 seronegative. Study-wide findings and caveats: CD4+ memory repertoires contained about 40% of the 164 reported CMV TCRbeta sequences.

CDR1 is SGHNT and CDR2 is YYREEE in the germline V gene (reference sequence). CDR3 length equals 13 residues. V was clipped by 1 base and J by 5 bases, with 9 bases between them. The sort gate was single viable CD3+CD4+CD8-CD45RO+ cells for memory CD4+ T cells. After thawing, CD4+ T cells were positively selected. Material for sequencing was memory CD4+ T cells from blood. The chain has TRBV5-4 and TRBJ1-1; D remains unclear. The sequence derives from an adult in good health and CMV-seronegative. The CDR3 sequence is CASSLSIGTEAFF. The CDR3 coding sequence is TGTGCCAGCAGCTTGTCAATTGGTACTGAAGCTTTCTTT. The full variable domain, in which reference TRBV5-4 and TRBJ1-1 provide the parts outside the CDR3, is ETGVTQSPTHLIKTRGQQVTLRCSSQSGHNTVSWYQQALGQGPQFIFQYYREEENGRGNFPPRFSGLQFPNYSSELNVNALELDDSALYLCASSLSIGTEAFFGQGTRLTVV.